This TCR beta chain was identified during a study of STAT5B mutations in CD4+ large granular lymphocyte leukemia. Trimming removed 4 bases from V and 5 bases from J, with 15 bases in between. CDR3 length: 15 residues. CDR1 and CDR2 from the germline V gene are SGHDT and YYEEEE. TCRdb keeps only in-frame clones here, not all; method: immunoSEQ multiplex PCR. Of 40,000 or so clones listed, more than 70% are singletons. With respect to this clone: Its antigen is undetermined.

Study-wide results and caveats: CD4-sorted patient repertoires seemed more clonal than healthy CD4+ repertoires.

The clonotype comes from a human donor in good health. The specimen sequenced was CD4+ T cells from blood buffy coats. The gene calls are TRBV5-6 and TRBJ2-2; D might be TRBD1 (5 bases). The CDR3 region has the DNA TGTGCCAGCAGCAACCAGGGCGCCGGGACCGGGGAGCTGTTTTTT. It is translated as CASSNQGAGTGELFF.